This is a list of T cell receptor beta chains from one sample in a study of blood T cell repertoires in COVID-19. Generated by immunoSEQ multiplex PCR, the TCRdb table keeps only in-frame clones and is missing some. The table shows about 300,000 clones, with roughly 85% occurring only once. The sequencing sample was made of PBMCs or T cells enriched from blood (not recorded which). The receptors stem from a woman aged 30 to 39 who had recovered from COVID-19. Each CDR3 is given without its conserved first and last residue.

CDR3 length: 11; V gene: TRBV24-1; CDR3 protein: ATSDSIGDTQY
CDR3 length: 14; V gene: TRBV2; CDR3 protein: ASHQRTSGGADTQY
CDR3 length: 12; V gene: TRBV7-2; CDR3 protein: ASRGWGEDTEAF
CDR3 length: 11; V gene: TRBV19; CDR3 protein: ASTFAGNQPQH
CDR3 length: 14; V gene: TRBV7-9; CDR3 protein: ASSRGAGGLNTEAF
CDR3 length: 11; V gene: TRBV7-9; CDR3 protein: ASSLAGSQPQH
CDR3 length: 14; V gene: TRBV29-1; CDR3 protein: SVVFTSDNLHQPQH
CDR3 length: 15; V gene: TRBV7-9; CDR3 protein: ASTDLRQGHSTDTQY
CDR3 length: 14; V gene: TRBV23-1; CDR3 protein: ASSQSPREGNTEAF
CDR3 length: 13; V gene: TRBV7-9; CDR3 protein: ASSRLRDSIYEQY
CDR3 length: 14; V gene: TRBV10-3; CDR3 protein: AISDFVASGANVLT
CDR3 length: 16; V gene: TRBV19; CDR3 protein: ATTVGDTGPRIGGELF
CDR3 length: 12; V gene: TRBV19; CDR3 protein: ASSPADRGYGYT
CDR3 length: 14; V gene: TRBV7-2; CDR3 protein: ASWNSTGLMKTEAF
CDR3 length: 10; V gene: TRBV19; CDR3 protein: ASSAGETEAF
CDR3 length: 15; V gene: TRBV7-9; CDR3 protein: ASSPPAGTSGGYTQY
CDR3 length: 12; V gene: TRBV6-5; CDR3 protein: ATLGGNSPGELF
CDR3 length: 12; V gene: TRBV20-1; CDR3 protein: SASNRVGTGELF
CDR3 length: 11; V gene: TRBV6-5; CDR3 protein: ASGDRDFYEQY
CDR3 length: 9; V gene: TRBV11-2; CDR3 protein: ASSGSYGYT
CDR3 length: 14; V gene: TRBV5-5; CDR3 protein: ASSSPVRDSYNEQF
CDR3 length: 12; V gene: TRBV30; CDR3 protein: AWNLPRSGGAQF
CDR3 length: 14; V gene: TRBV30; CDR3 protein: AWSVFFGGLNYGYT
CDR3 length: 9; V gene: TRBV10-3; CDR3 protein: AISTLEGYT
CDR3 length: 13; V gene: TRBV3-1/TRBV3-2; CDR3 protein: ASSHSARNTGELF
CDR3 length: 13; V gene: TRBV6-5; CDR3 protein: ASSTRTGGWDEQY
CDR3 length: 14; V gene: TRBV5-1; CDR3 protein: ASSLDAGQGNTEAF
CDR3 length: 12; V gene: TRBV11-2; CDR3 protein: ASSLTGQDYEQY
CDR3 length: 12; V gene: TRBV9; CDR3 protein: ASSVTGARNGYT
CDR3 length: 11; V gene: TRBV12-3/TRBV12-4; CDR3 protein: ASTPGPRAGYT
CDR3 length: 11; V gene: TRBV29-1; CDR3 protein: SVAVTGAETQY
CDR3 length: 12; V gene: TRBV21-1; CDR3 protein: ASSWAGGGTEAF
CDR3 length: 13; V gene: TRBV3-1/TRBV3-2; CDR3 protein: ASSPTGGSTDTQY
CDR3 length: 12; V gene: TRBV5-6; CDR3 protein: ASSVTGYRETQY
CDR3 length: 11; V gene: TRBV9; CDR3 protein: ASSGGRTYEQY
CDR3 length: 12; V gene: TRBV10-2; CDR3 protein: ASRKNRFTYEQY
CDR3 length: 12; V gene: TRBV6-5; CDR3 protein: ASSTRGLNTEAF
CDR3 length: 13; V gene: TRBV4-1; CDR3 protein: ASSPLAGSTDTQY
CDR3 length: 10; V gene: TRBV7-7; CDR3 protein: ASSPRTGELF
CDR3 length: 12; V gene: TRBV29-1; CDR3 protein: SVGGTSNTGELF
CDR3 length: 13; V gene: TRBV5-4; CDR3 protein: ASSLVGRVGTEAF
CDR3 length: 14; V gene: TRBV2; CDR3 protein: ASMPGGLRGWDEQF
CDR3 length: 15; V gene: TRBV7-2; CDR3 protein: ASSAALGWGLTPTQY